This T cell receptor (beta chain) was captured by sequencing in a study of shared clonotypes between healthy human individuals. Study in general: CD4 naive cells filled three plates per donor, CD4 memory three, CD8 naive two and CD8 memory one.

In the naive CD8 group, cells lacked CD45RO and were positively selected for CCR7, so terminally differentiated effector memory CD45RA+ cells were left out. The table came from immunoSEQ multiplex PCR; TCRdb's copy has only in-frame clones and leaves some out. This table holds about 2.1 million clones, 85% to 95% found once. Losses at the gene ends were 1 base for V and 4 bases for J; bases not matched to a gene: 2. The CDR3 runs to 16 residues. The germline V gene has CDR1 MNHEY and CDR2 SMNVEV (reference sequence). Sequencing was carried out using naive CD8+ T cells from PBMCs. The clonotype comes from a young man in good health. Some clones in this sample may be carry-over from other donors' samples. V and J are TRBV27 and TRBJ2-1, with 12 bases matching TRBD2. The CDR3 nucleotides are TGTGCCAGCAGTTTATTTCTAGCGGGAGGGTACAATGAGCAGTTCTTC. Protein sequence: CASSLFLAGGYNEQFF.